The T cell receptor (beta chain) described here comes from a study of blood T cell repertoires in COVID-19. Sequenced by immunoSEQ multiplex PCR; TCRdb stores in-frame clones only, minus some. The table has hundreds of thousands of clones, roughly nine tenths seen once; the top ten hold 3.1%. This CDR3 is 14 amino acids long. J gave up 4 bases and V 5 bases, and 7 bases lay outside the gene matches. CDR1 and CDR2 (germline): MNHEY, SVGAGI. V usage is TRBV6-5 and J usage is TRBJ1-2; 7 nucleotides align to TRBD1. Sequencing input: PBMCs or T cells enriched from blood (not recorded which). The receptor was isolated from a woman between 45 and 60 years old in a cohort exposed to, infected with or recovered from COVID-19 (not recorded which). CDR3 DNA: TGTGCCAGCAGTCCGTTCGGACAGGTCTATGGCTACACCTTC. Residues: CASSPFGQVYGYTF.